The source of this TCR beta chain is a study of CD8 T cells in Susac syndrome. Controls matched for age and sex were healthy donors. The TEMRA cells underwent FACS enrichment, while the CD8+ and CD4+ T cells underwent negative isolation. The CDR3 is made up of 16 amino acids. Germline V gene sequence: CDR1 SGHRS, CDR2 YFSETQ. After removal of 7 bases from V and 4 bases from J, the junction contained 4 bases not matched to a gene. With random hexamers, reverse transcription was performed on roughly 0.45 to 1 ug of RNA. It was immunoSEQ multiplex PCR that amplified TCR beta CDR3 across 54 Vbeta and 13 Jbeta. Each CDR3 protein is one row after TCRdb ran MiXCR on the immunoSEQ multiplex PCR reads. Altogether roughly 47,000 distinct CDR3 sequences are present, 80% to 95% being singletons, with the ten largest covering around 0.43%.

The V gene is TRBV5-1, the J gene TRBJ2-2; 16 nucleotides agree with TRBD2. The specimen sequenced was CD8+ T cells from PBMCs. This sequence originates from a human donor in good health. The CDR3 here is CASGGLAGGPTGELFF. The CDR3 nucleotides read TGCGCCAGCGGGGGACTAGCGGGAGGGCCCACCGGGGAGCTGTTTTTT.